The present T cell receptor (beta chain) was sequenced within a study of OX40 agonist ivuxolimab in advanced cancers. The ends were cut back, 5 bases at V and 0 bases at J, with 20 bases in the middle. Germline V lookup: CDR1 MGHDK, CDR2 SYGVNS. The CDR3 length is 18 residues. Sequencing was performed with immunoSEQ multiplex PCR; in TCRdb, only in-frame clones are kept and a portion is missing. The data contain about 37,000 clones, 92% of them seen just once; the ten biggest clones take up roughly a third. The sequences come from CD4+ or CD8+ T cells sorted from blood, collected in a trial of the OX40 agonist ivuxolimab. This chain connects TRBV25-1 to TRBJ2-1, with D possibly TRBD1 on 5 matching bases. This receptor was identified in an adult with an advanced solid tumor such as melanoma, head and neck, liver or kidney cancer. CDR3 residues: CASSFGTGPLSSYNEQFF. The CDR3 DNA follows: TGTGCCAGCAGTTTTGGTACAGGTCCACTTAGCTCCTACAATGAGCAGTTCTTC.